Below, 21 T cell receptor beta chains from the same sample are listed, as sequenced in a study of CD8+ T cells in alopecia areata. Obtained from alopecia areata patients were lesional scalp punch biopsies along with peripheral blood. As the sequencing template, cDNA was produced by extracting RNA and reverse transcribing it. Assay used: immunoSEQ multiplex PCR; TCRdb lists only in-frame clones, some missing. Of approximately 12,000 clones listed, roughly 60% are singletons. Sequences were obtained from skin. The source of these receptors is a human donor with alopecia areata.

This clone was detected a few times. CDR3 in amino acids: CASSLWNRGFGELFF. The DNA for the CDR3 is TGTGCCAGCAGTTTATGGAACAGGGGGTTCGGGGAGCTGTTTTTT. This rearrangement joins TRBV28 to TRBJ2-2, with 8 bases lining up with TRBD1. The CDR3 covers 15 residues. The germline gives CDR1 MDHEN, CDR2 SYDVKM. Unmatched junction bases numbered 4, after V lost 0 bases and J lost 7 bases.

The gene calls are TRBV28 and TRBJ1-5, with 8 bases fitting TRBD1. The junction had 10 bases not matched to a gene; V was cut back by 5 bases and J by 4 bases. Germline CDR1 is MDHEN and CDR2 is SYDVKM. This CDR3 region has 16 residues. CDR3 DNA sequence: TGTGCCAGCAGTATAATAGACCGACAGGGGAATCAGCCCCAGCATTTT. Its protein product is CASSIIDRQGNQPQHF.

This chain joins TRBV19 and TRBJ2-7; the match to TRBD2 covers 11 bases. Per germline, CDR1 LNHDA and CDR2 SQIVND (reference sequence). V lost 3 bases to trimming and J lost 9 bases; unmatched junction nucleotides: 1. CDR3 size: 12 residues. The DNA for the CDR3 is TGTGCCAGTAGTATGGGGACTAGCGGGCAGTACTTC. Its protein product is CASSMGTSGQYF.

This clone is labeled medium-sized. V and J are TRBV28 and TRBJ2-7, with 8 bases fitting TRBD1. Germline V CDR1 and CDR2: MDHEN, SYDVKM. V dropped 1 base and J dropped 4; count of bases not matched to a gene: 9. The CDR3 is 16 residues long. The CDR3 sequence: CASSLSPGGVGYEQYF. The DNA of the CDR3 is TGTGCCAGCAGTTTATCTCCAGGGGGCGTCGGGTACGAGCAGTACTTC. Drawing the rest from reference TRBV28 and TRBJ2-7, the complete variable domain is DVKVTQSSRYLVKRTGEKVFLECVQDMDHENMFWYRQDPGLGLRLIYFSYDVKMKEKGDIPEGYSVSREKKERFSLILESASTNQTSMYLCASSLSPGGVGYEQYFGPGTRLTVT.

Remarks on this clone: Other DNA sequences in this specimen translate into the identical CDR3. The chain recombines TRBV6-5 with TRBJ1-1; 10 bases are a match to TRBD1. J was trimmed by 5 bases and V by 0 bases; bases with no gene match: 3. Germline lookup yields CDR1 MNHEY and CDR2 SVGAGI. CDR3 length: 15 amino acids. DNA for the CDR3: TGTGCCAGCAGTTACTCTTGGACAGGGGGTACTGAAGCTTTCTTT. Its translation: CASSYSWTGGTEAFF.

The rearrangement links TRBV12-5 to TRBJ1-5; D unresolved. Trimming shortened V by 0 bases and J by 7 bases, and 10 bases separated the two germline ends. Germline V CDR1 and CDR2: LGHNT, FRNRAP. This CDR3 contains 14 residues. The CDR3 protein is CASGLVGLGQPQHF. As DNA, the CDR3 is TGTGCTAGTGGTTTGGTCGGGTTGGGGCAGCCCCAGCATTTT.

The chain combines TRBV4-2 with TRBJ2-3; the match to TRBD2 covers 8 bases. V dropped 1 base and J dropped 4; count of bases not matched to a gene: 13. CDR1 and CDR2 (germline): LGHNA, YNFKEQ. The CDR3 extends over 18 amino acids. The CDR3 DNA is TGTGCCAGCAGCCAAGCGGTTAGCGGGATGATACGGGCAGATACGCAGTATTTT. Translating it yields CASSQAVSGMIRADTQYF.

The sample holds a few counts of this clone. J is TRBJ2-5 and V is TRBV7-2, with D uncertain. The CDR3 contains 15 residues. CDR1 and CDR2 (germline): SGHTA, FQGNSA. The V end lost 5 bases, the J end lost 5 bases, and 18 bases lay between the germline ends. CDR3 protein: CASSPGRRPEETQYF. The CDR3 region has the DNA TGTGCCAGCAGCCCCGGCAGAAGGCCGGAGGAGACCCAGTACTTC.

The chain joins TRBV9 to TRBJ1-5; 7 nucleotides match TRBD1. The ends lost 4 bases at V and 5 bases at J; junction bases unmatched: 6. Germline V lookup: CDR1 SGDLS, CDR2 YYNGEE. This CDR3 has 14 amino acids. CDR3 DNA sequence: TGTGCCAGCAGCCCAGGACAGGCAGATCAGCCCCAGCATTTT. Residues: CASSPGQADQPQHF.

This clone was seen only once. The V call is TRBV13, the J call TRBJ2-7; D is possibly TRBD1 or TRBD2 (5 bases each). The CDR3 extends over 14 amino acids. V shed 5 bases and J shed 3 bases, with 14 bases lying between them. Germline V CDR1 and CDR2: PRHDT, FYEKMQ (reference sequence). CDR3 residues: CASSRGGGGYEQYF. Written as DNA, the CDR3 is TGTGCCAGCAGCCGTGGTGGTGGGGGCTACGAGCAGTACTTC.

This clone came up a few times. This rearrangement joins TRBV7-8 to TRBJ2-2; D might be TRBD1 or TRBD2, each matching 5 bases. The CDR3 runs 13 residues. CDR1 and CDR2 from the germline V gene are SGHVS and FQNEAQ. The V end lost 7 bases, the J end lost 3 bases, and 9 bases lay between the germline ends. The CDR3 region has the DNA TGTGCCAGCACTGAGGGGTACACCGGGGAGCTGTTTTTT. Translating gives CASTEGYTGELFF.

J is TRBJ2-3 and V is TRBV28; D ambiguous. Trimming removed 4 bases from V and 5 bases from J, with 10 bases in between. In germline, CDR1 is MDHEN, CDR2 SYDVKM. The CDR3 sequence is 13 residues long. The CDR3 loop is CASSYTVGDTQYF. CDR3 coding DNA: TGTGCCAGCAGTTATACGGTGGGAGATACGCAGTATTTT. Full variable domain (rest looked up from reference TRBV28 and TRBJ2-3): DVKVTQSSRYLVKRTGEKVFLECVQDMDHENMFWYRQDPGLGLRLIYFSYDVKMKEKGDIPEGYSVSREKKERFSLILESASTNQTSMYLCASSYTVGDTQYFGPGTRLTVL.

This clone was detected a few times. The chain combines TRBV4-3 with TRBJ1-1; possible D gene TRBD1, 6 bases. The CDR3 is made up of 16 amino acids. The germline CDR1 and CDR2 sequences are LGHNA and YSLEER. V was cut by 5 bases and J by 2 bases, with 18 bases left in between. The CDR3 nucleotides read TGCGCCAGCAGCTTTATGAGGGGGTCAGGAAACACTGAAGCTTTCTTT. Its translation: CASSFMRGSGNTEAFF.

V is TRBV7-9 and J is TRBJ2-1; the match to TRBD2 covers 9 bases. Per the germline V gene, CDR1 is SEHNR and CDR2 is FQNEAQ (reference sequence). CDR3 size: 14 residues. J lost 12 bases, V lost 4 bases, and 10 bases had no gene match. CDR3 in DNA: TGTGCCAGCAGCTCGACATCCAGACTAGCGGCGCAGTTCTTC. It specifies CASSSTSRLAAQFF.

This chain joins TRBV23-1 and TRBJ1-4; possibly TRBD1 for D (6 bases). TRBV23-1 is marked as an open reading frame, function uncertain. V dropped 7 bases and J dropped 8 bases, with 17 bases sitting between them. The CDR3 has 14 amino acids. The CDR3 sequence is CASMGEGEVEKLFF. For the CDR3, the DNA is TGCGCCAGCATGGGAGAGGGGGAAGTGGAAAAACTGTTTTTT.

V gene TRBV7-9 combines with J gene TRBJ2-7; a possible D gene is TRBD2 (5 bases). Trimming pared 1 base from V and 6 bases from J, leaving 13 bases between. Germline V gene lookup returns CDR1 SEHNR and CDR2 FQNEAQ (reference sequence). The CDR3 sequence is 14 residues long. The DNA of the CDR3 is TGTGCCAGCAGCTTAGAAATAGCGAGCTCCGAGCAGTACTTC. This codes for CASSLEIASSEQYF.

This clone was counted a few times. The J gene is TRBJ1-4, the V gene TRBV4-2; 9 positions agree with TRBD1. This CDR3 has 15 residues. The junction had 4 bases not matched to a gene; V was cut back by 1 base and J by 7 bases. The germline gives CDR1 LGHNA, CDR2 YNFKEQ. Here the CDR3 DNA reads TGTGCCAGCAGCCAAGTCGGGACAGGGTCTGAAAAACTGTTTTTT. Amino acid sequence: CASSQVGTGSEKLFF.

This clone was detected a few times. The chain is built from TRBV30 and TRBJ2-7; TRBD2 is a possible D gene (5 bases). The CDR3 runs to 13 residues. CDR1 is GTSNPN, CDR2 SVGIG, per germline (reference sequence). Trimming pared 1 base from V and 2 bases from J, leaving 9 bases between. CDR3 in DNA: TGTGCCTGGAGTGCGGGGATGGCCTACGAGCAGTACTTC. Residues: CAWSAGMAYEQYF. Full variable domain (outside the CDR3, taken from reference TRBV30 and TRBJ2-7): SQTIHQWPATLVQPVGSPLSLECTVEGTSNPNLYWYRQAAGRGLQLLFYSVGIGQISSEVPQNLSASRPQDRQFILSSKKLLLSDSGFYLCAWSAGMAYEQYFGPGTRLTVT.

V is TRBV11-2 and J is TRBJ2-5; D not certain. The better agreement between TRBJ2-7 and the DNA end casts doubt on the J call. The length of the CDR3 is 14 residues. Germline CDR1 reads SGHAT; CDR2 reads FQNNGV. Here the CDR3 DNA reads TGTGCCAGCAGCTTAGCCGGGCCTGCCTACGAGCAGTACTTC. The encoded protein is CASSLAGPAYEQYF.

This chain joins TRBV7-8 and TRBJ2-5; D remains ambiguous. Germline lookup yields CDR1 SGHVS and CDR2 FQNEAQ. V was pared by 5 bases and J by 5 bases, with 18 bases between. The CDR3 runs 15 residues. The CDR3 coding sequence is TGTGCCAGCAGCCCCGGCAGAAGGCCGGAGGAGACCCAGTACTTC. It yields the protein CASSPGRRPEETQYF.

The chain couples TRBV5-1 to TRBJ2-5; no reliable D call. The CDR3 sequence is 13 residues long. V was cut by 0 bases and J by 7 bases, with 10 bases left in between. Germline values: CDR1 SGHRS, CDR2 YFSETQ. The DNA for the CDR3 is TGCGCCAGCAGCTTGGGGGCCCCCGGGACCCAGTACTTC. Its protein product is CASSLGAPGTQYF.